These T cell receptor beta chains were read from a single sample in a study of immune cell composition in non-small cell lung cancer. The table came from immunoSEQ multiplex PCR; TCRdb's copy has only in-frame clones and leaves some out. This sample has 15,000 or so clones, with 81% found just once. The material sequenced was lung tumor tissue. The receptors originated from a human donor with non-small cell lung cancer. Each CDR3 is given with its conserved first and last residue. The order of the fields is V gene, clone size, J gene, D gene, CDR3 protein, CDR3 DNA. D genes are given only for firm matches. Size is stated for part of the rows, as once, few or many counts, or as a class when the clone is expanded.

>TRBV28|-|TRBJ1-4|-
CASSLGKLFF
TGTGCCAGCAGTTTAGGAAAACTGTTTTTT
>TRBV4-1|large|TRBJ1-3|-
CASSQGRADSGNTIYF
TGCGCCAGCAGCCAAGGAAGGGCAGACTCTGGAAACACCATATATTTT
>TRBV9|-|TRBJ2-5|TRBD2
CASSVEAGGRETQYF
TGTGCCAGCAGCGTAGAGGCGGGGGGACGGGAGACCCAGTACTTC
>TRBV11-3|once|TRBJ2-7|TRBD2
CASSLATSGIEEQYF
TGTGCCAGCAGCTTAGCGACTAGCGGGATTGAAGAGCAGTACTTC
>TRBV14|few|TRBJ2-1|-
CASSRGQHNEQFF
TGTGCCAGCAGCCGCGGACAGCACAATGAGCAGTTCTTC
>TRBV10-2|few|TRBJ1-1|-
CASSDLQLNTEAFF
TGCGCCAGCAGTGACCTACAGTTGAACACTGAAGCTTTCTTT
>TRBV5-6|-|TRBJ2-1|-
CASSWTHYYNEQFF
TGTGCCAGCAGCTGGACACACTACTACAATGAGCAGTTCTTC
>TRBV28|-|TRBJ1-3|TRBD1
CASSLLGQGSSGNTIYF
TGTGCCAGCAGTCTCCTAGGACAGGGGAGCTCTGGAAACACCATATATTTT
>TRBV6-5|-|TRBJ1-6|-
CASTPGGQGNSPLHF
TGTGCCAGCACCCCCGGGGGGCAGGGCAATTCACCCCTCCACTTT
>TRBV10-3|-|TRBJ2-3|-
CAISASASADTQYF
TGTGCCATCAGTGCCTCGGCTAGCGCGGATACGCAGTATTTT
>TRBV7-3|-|TRBJ2-2|-
CASSLTRNTGELFF
TGTGCCAGCAGCTTAACTAGGAACACCGGGGAGCTGTTTTTT
>TRBV7-2|-|TRBJ2-1|-
CASSGGATLNEQFF
TGTGCCAGCAGCGGTGGGGCCACCCTCAATGAGCAGTTCTTC
>TRBV19|once|TRBJ2-2|-
CASTLGRKGSGELFF
TGTGCCAGTACCCTGGGGAGGAAAGGGAGCGGGGAGCTGTTTTTT
>TRBV5-1|few|TRBJ2-7|-
CASSLPGIYEQYF
TGCGCCAGCAGCTTGCCAGGGATCTACGAGCAGTACTTC
>TRBV11-3|-|TRBJ2-7|-
CASSKRGSESYEQYF
TGTGCCAGCAGCAAAAGGGGGTCAGAAAGCTACGAGCAGTACTTC
>TRBV19|-|TRBJ2-3|TRBD2
CASSRKIAGGLADTQYF
TGTGCCAGTAGTAGAAAAATAGCGGGAGGGCTTGCAGATACGCAGTATTTT